This TCR beta chain was captured by sequencing in a study of Graves' ophthalmopathy and Graves' hyperthyroidism. The CDR3 length is 15 residues. Germline values: CDR1 DFQATT, CDR2 SNEGSKA (reference sequence). V was clipped by 4 bases and J by 0 bases; unmatched bases: 6. Study results and limitations: Clonotypes were expanded in thyroid at above 0.001 frequency, and most also appeared in blood.

CAS ≥3, NOSPECS ≥4, moderate-to-severe activity and duration under 3 months marked donors with ophthalmopathy. Lactation, pregnancy, uncontrolled infections and other autoimmune diseases were all grounds for excluding patients. Beta-chain TCR CDR3 regions were amplified from RNA transcripts. HTBI-primed RT-PCR formed the first round, and a multiplex PCR formed the second. Via MiXCR, TCRdb re-called the multiplex PCR reads, giving one row per CDR3 protein. The sample has under 350,000 distinct CDR3 sequences, around a sixth seen once. Of note for this clonotype: Its antigen is not identified.

This chain connects TRBV20-1 to TRBJ1-1; the match to TRBD1 covers 9 bases. The sequenced sample consisted of peripheral blood. The sequence came from an adult man with Graves' ophthalmopathy. CDR3 amino acids: CSAMDRGSMNTEAFF. CDR3 DNA: TGCAGTGCTATGGACAGGGGATCAATGAACACTGAAGCTTTCTTT.